This T cell receptor beta chain was recorded in a study of T cells after yellow fever vaccination. Study observations and caveats: Among primary-vaccination clones, most reappeared after the booster, at around 97% for CD4 and roughly 90% for CD8.

One entry per CDR3 protein, called by TCRdb with MiXCR from the 5' RACE reads. Of some 340,000 distinct CDR3 sequences in the sample, about 10% are singletons; the top ten hold about 3%. There are 16 residues in the CDR3. Germline CDR1 is KGHSH and CDR2 is LQKENI. Trimming cost V 2 bases and J 4 bases; bases outside gene matches: 5. This clonotype was counted a few times. Its antigen is currently unknown. The sample in question was CD4+ T cells sorted from PBMCs, obtained 45 days after the yellow fever booster vaccination. This TCR was recovered from a man aged 18 to 30 who received the YFV17D yellow fever vaccine. The rearrangement joins TRBV18 to TRBJ2-1; 10 bases line up with TRBD2. The CDR3 DNA sequence: TGTGCCAGCTCACCATTAGCGGGGGGACTGTACAATGAGCAGTTCTTC. Protein: CASSPLAGGLYNEQFF.